The table lists the clone carrying this T cell receptor (beta chain) with many counts. What it recognizes is unknown. These data come from a study of T cells in Graves' hyperthyroidism and ophthalmopathy. Regarding the study as a whole: A model using 13 V-J features told ophthalmopathy apart from stable hyperthyroidism.

The CDR3 spans 14 residues. The V and J ends lost 2 bases and 2 bases respectively, with 8 bases between them. Exclusions: uncontrolled infection, other autoimmune disease, pregnancy, lactation. Diagnoses used clinical symptoms, serum thyroxine and TRAb, thyroid ultrasound and orbital computed tomography. Out of approximately 9.9 ml of fresh peripheral blood came the PBMCs. It was RNA transcripts that yielded the amplified TCR beta CDR3 regions. Primed by the HTBI set, a first-round RT-PCR was run on the TCR CDR3. TCRdb recomputed calls from the multiplex PCR reads with MiXCR, one row per CDR3 protein. This sample has over 550,000 distinct CDR3 sequences, with 16% found just once.

The V gene is TRBV12-3 or TRBV12-4, the J gene TRBJ2-3, with D unclear. This sequence originates from a woman aged 18-29 years with Graves' hyperthyroidism. Input material: blood. CDR3 sequence reads: CASSLNRYTDTQYF. As DNA, the CDR3 is TGTGCCAGCAGTTTAAACCGATACACAGATACGCAGTATTTT.